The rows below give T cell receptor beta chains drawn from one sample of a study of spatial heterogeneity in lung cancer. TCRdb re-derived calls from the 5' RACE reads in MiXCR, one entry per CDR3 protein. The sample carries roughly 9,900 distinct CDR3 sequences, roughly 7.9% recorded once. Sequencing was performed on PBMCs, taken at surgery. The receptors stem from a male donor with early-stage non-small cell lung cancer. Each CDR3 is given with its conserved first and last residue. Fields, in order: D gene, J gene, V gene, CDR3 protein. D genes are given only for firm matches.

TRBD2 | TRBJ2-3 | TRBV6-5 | CASRTWIGGADTQYF
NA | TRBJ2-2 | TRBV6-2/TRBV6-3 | CASSYSTVPGELFF
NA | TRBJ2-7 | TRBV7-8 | CASSRPDWSFSYEQYF
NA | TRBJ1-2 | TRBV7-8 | CASSIRGGGRGYGYTF
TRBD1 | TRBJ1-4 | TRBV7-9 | CASSPTGTGGTNEKLFF
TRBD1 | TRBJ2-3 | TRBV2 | CASSGTLGQGRDTQYF
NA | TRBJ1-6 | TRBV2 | CASSEAQGHSPLHF
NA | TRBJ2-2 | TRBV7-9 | CAGGTGELFF
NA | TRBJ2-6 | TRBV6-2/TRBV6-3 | CASTLSGANVLTF
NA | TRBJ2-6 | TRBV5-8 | CASSYSGANVLTF
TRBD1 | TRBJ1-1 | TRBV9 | CASSAPGQGAFF
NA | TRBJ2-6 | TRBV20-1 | CSADSGTFRSGANVLTF
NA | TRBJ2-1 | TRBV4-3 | CASSRGLDGNEQFF
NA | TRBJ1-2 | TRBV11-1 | CASTSGTGNYGYTF
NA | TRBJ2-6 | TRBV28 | CASSPSRQGNGANVLTF
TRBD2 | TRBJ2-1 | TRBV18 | CASSSRLAGGPSSYNEQFF
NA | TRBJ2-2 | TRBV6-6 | CASGRLPTGELFF
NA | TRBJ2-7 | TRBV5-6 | CASSLDWGDEQYF
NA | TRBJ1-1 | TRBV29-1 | CSVDSWNTEAFF
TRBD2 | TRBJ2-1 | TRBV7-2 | CASSTQPSGRANEQFF
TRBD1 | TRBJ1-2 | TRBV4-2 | CASSPTGEHGYTF
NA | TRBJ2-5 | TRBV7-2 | CASSLRGETQYF
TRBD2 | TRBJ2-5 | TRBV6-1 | CASSRDGRGETQYF
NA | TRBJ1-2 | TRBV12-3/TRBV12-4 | CASSLWGDGYTF
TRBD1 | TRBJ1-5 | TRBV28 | CASRTGQHNQPQHF
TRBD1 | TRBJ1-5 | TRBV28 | CASSSDRGSNQPQHF
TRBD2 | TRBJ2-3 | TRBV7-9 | CASSEEAGGPRDTQYF
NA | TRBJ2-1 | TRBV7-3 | CASSRKMSSYNEQFF
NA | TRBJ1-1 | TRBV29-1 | CSVNMNTEAFF
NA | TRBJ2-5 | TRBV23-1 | CASRIAKETQYF
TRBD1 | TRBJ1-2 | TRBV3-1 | CASSVGQNYGYTF
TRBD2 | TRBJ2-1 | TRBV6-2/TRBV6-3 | CASSYSYGGGDNEQFF
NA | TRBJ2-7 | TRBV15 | CATKPSPSGVYEQYF
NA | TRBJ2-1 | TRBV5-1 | CASSLASGGQFF
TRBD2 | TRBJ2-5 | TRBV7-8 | CASSPSGVGETQYF
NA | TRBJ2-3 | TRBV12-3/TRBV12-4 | CASSLGQDTQYF
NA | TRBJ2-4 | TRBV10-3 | CAISGDTADDIQYF
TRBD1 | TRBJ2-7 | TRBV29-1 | CSVVGTGWGYEQYF
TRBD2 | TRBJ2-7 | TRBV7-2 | CASSGRGPEQYF
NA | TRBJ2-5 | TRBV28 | CASSFISTGTETQYF
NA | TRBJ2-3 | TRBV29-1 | CSVRDGPYTDTQYF
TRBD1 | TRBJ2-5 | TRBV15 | CATSPGTGRETQYF